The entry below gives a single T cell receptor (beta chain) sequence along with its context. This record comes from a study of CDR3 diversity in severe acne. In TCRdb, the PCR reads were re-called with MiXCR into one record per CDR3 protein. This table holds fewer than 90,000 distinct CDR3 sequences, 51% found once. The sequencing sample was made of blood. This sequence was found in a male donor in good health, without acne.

The CDR3 sequence is CASRETGNQPQHF. CDR3 bases: TGTGCCAGCCGAGAAACGGGCAATCAGCCCCAGCATTTT. The chain links TRBV12-3 or TRBV12-4 to TRBJ1-5; the D is unclear. The CDR3 is made up of 13 amino acids. The V gene lost 8 bases and the J gene lost 2 bases, with 10 bases spanning the gap.